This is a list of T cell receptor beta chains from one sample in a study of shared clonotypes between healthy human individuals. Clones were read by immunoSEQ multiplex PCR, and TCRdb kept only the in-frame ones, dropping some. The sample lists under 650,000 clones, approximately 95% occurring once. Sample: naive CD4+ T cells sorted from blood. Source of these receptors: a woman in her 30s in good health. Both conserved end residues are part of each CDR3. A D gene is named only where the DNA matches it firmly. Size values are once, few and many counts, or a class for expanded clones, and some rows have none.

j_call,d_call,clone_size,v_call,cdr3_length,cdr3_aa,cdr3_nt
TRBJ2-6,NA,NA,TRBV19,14,CASAAYYGANVLTF,TGTGCCAGTGCGGCCTACTACGGGGCCAACGTCCTGACTTTC
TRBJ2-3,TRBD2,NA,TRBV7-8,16,CASSSTSGRALSAQYF,TGTGCCAGCAGCTCGACTAGCGGGAGGGCCTTAAGCGCGCAGTATTTT
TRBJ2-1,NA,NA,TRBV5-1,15,CASSRRPDPANEQFF,TGCGCCAGCAGTCGAAGACCGGACCCGGCTAATGAGCAGTTCTTC
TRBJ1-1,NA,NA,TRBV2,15,CASKVQPRTSTEAFF,TGTGCCAGCAAAGTACAACCGAGGACCAGCACTGAAGCTTTCTTT
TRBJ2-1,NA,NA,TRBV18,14,CASSPRTVYNEQFF,TGTGCCAGCTCACCCAGAACAGTTTACAATGAGCAGTTCTTC
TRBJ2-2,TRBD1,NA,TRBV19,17,CASSIGTGFGSTGELFF,TGTGCCAGTAGTATAGGGACAGGGTTTGGCAGCACCGGGGAGCTGTTTTTT
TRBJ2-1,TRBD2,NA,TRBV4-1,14,CASSQGLAGNEQFF,TGCGCCAGCAGCCAAGGGCTAGCGGGCAATGAGCAGTTCTTC
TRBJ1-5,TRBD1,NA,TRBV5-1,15,CASSPRQGKNQPQHF,TGCGCCAGCAGCCCTAGACAGGGAAAAAATCAGCCCCAGCATTTT
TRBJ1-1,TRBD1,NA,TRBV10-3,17,CAISESSQGDVGTEAFF,TGTGCCATCAGTGAGTCTTCACAGGGGGACGTGGGCACTGAAGCTTTCTTT
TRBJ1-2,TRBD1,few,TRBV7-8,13,CASSQDRVGGYTF,TGTGCCAGCAGCCAGGACAGGGTCGGTGGCTACACCTTC
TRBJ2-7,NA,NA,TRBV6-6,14,CASSYTAGAGEQYF,TGTGCCAGCAGTTACACGGCGGGGGCCGGCGAGCAGTACTTC
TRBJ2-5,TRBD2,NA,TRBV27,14,CASKLAGDLETQYF,TGTGCCAGTAAACTAGCGGGAGACCTAGAGACCCAGTACTTC
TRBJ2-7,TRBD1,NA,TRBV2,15,CASSEMGQGVYEQYF,TGTGCCAGCAGTGAAATGGGACAGGGGGTCTACGAGCAGTACTTC
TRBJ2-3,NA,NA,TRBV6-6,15,CASSYRSGGTDTQYF,TGTGCCAGCAGTTACAGGTCAGGGGGCACAGATACGCAGTATTTT
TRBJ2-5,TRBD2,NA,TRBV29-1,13,CSVVRGAQETQYF,TGCAGCGTTGTGCGGGGGGCGCAAGAGACCCAGTACTTC
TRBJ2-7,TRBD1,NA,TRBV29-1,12,CSASQGYNEQYF,TGCAGCGCCTCACAGGGGTACAACGAGCAGTACTTC
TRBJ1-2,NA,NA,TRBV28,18,CASSLGSGFGHSNYGYTF,TGTGCCAGCAGTTTGGGAAGTGGTTTCGGACACTCTAACTATGGCTACACCTTC
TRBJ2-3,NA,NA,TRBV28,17,CASSLLWGESGTDTQYF,TGTGCCAGCAGTTTACTGTGGGGGGAGTCGGGCACAGATACGCAGTATTTT
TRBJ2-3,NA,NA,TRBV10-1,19,CASSESSAGLRLDTDTQYF,TGCGCCAGCAGTGAGTCCTCGGCGGGGCTACGCCTGGACACAGATACGCAGTATTTT
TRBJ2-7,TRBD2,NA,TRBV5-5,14,CASSHIGGAYEQYF,TGTGCCAGCAGCCACATTGGGGGGGCCTACGAGCAGTACTTC
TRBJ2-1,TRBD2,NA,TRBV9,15,CASSSRTSGGDEQFF,TGTGCCAGCAGCTCGCGGACTAGCGGGGGGGATGAGCAGTTCTTC
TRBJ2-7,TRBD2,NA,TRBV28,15,CASNPTVGGRGQQYF,TGTGCCAGCAATCCAACGGTAGGCGGGAGAGGACAGCAGTACTTC
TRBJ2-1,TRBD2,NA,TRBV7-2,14,CASSLRREGNEQFF,TGTGCCAGCAGCTTACGGCGGGAGGGAAATGAGCAGTTCTTC
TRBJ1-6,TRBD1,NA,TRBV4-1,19,CASSRSNGQGAERDSPLHF,TGCGCCAGCAGCCGGTCGAATGGACAGGGGGCAGAGAGGGATTCACCCCTCCACTTT
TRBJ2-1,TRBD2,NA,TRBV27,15,CASSPRIAGDSEQFF,TGTGCCAGCAGTCCCCGGATAGCGGGAGACTCTGAGCAGTTCTTC
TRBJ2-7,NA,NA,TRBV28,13,CASRINKPYEQYF,TGTGCCAGCAGGATTAATAAACCCTACGAGCAGTACTTC
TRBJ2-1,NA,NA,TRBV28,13,CASTQQPHNEQFF,TGTGCCAGCACCCAGCAGCCTCACAATGAGCAGTTCTTC
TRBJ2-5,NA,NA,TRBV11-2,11,CASSPGETQYF,TGTGCCAGCAGCCCCGGAGAGACCCAGTACTTC
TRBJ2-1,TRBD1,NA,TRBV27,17,CASSLNPLGTGAGEQFF,TGTGCCAGCAGTTTAAACCCCCTTGGGACAGGGGCGGGTGAGCAGTTCTTC